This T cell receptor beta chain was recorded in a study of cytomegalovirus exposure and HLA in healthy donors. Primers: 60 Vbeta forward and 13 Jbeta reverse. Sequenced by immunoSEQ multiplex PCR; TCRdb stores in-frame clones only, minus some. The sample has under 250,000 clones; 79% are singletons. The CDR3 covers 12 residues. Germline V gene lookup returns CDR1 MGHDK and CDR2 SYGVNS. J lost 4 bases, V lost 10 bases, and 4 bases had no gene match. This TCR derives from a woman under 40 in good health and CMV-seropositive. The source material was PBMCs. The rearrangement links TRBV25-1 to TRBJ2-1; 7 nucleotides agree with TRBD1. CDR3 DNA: TGTGCCACCGGGGACAGTTACAATGAGCAGTTCTTC. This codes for CATGDSYNEQFF.